This entry lists 5 T cell receptor beta chains sequenced from one sample in a study of OX40 agonist ivuxolimab in advanced cancers. Libraries were prepared by immunoSEQ multiplex PCR; TCRdb keeps only in-frame clonotypes and omits some of them. The data contain some 28,000 clones, 70% to 80% of them singletons. This material consisted of CD4+ or CD8+ T cells sorted from blood, taken in a trial of the OX40 agonist ivuxolimab. The receptors were gathered from an adult with an advanced solid tumor such as melanoma, head and neck, liver or kidney cancer.

The chain uses TRBV9 and TRBJ1-3; 7 positions match TRBD1. CDR3 length: 17 residues. The germline V gene has CDR1 SGDLS and CDR2 YYNGEE. With 3 bases clipped from V and 1 base from J, the junction kept 10 bases outside the gene matches. Written as DNA, the CDR3 is TGTGCCAGCAGCGGTCCAAGGGAGACAGGGTCTGGAAACACCATATATTTT. This encodes CASSGPRETGSGNTIYF.

The chain carries TRBV7-9 and TRBJ1-3; TRBD1 matches at 8 bases. The J segment lost 0 bases and the V segment lost 8 bases, leaving 12 bases of the junction unmatched. Germline values: CDR1 SEHNR, CDR2 FQNEAQ (reference sequence). The CDR3 consists of 17 residues. The CDR3 here is CASDKGDRRNSGNTIYF. CDR3 DNA: TGTGCCAGCGACAAAGGGGACAGGAGGAACTCTGGAAACACCATATATTTT.

The sample holds one count of this clone. The rearrangement links TRBV4-2 to TRBJ1-4; perhaps TRBD1 as D (5 bases). The germline V gene has CDR1 LGHNA and CDR2 YNFKEQ. CDR3 size: 16 residues. V lost 1 base and J lost 7, with 16 bases in between. In DNA, the CDR3 is TGTGCCAGCAGCCAAGTAGGGGCTCAAGGGTCTGAAAAACTGTTTTTT. This codes for CASSQVGAQGSEKLFF.

This clone was seen a single time. The chain recombines TRBV5-8 with TRBJ1-2, with 9 positions matching TRBD1. The J segment lost 2 bases and the V segment lost 3 bases, leaving 8 bases of the junction unmatched. Per the germline V gene, CDR1 is SGHTS and CDR2 is YDEGEE. The CDR3 loop spans 16 amino acids. The CDR3: CASSYPGTGRNYGYTF. CDR3 sequence (DNA): TGTGCCAGCAGCTACCCCGGGACAGGGAGGAACTATGGCTACACCTTC.

This clone appeared a single time. The J gene is TRBJ1-6, the V gene TRBV7-9; D perhaps matches TRBD1 (5 bases). Germline V lookup: CDR1 SEHNR, CDR2 FQNEAQ (reference sequence). The length of the CDR3 is 18 residues. With 0 bases removed from V and 0 bases from J, the gap between germline ends came to 12 bases. CDR3 region: CASSLASGGSSYNSPLHF. CDR3 coding DNA: TGTGCCAGCAGCTTAGCGAGCGGGGGAAGCTCCTATAATTCACCCCTCCACTTT.